The 30 T cell receptor beta chains in this list originate from one sample, sequenced in a study of cytomegalovirus exposure and HLA in healthy donors. The PCR employed 60 Vbeta primers together with 13 Jbeta primers. The repertoire was sequenced with immunoSEQ multiplex PCR; TCRdb's copy has only in-frame clones and lacks some. This table has tens of thousands of clones, over 70% appearing once. Sequencing used PBMCs. These receptors originate from a man aged 60 to 69 in good health and CMV-seropositive.

This CDR3 is CASRKGLYEQYF. In DNA form, the CDR3 reads TGTGCCAGCAGGAAGGGACTCTACGAGCAGTACTTC. The rearrangement uses TRBV6-5 and TRBJ2-7, with D maybe TRBD2 (6 bases). Trimming took off 6 bases at V and 3 bases at J, with 9 bases between the two ends. The CDR3 runs to 12 residues. CDR1 and CDR2 from the germline V gene are MNHEY and SVGAGI.

The rearrangement joins TRBV5-4 to TRBJ2-3; D is uncertain. The CDR3 sequence is 14 residues long. V lost 2 bases and J 2 bases, leaving 9 bases between the germline ends. Germline V gene data show CDR1 as SGHNT and CDR2 as YYREEE (reference sequence). The CDR3 DNA follows: TGTGCCAGCAGCTTTTCCGCGGCCACAGATACGCAGTATTTT. Translating gives CASSFSAATDTQYF.

The sample holds one count of this clone. The rearrangement links TRBV7-2 to TRBJ2-7; 10 bases align to TRBD1. Germline V CDR1 and CDR2: SGHTA, FQGNSA. V lost 1 base to trimming and J lost 9 bases; unmatched junction nucleotides: 9. The CDR3 has 15 residues. The CDR3: CASSLGPTGGMGQYF. Written as DNA, the CDR3 is TGTGCCAGCAGCTTAGGGCCGACAGGGGGCATGGGGCAGTACTTC.

The chain uses TRBV10-1 and TRBJ1-2; D not resolved. Germline lookup yields CDR1 WNHNN and CDR2 SYGVQD (reference sequence). The CDR3 has 13 amino acids. V was clipped by 3 bases and J by 2 bases, with 7 bases between them. The CDR3 loop is CASSDGRNYGYTF. In DNA, the CDR3 is TGCGCCAGCAGTGATGGGAGAAACTATGGCTACACCTTC.

This rearrangement joins TRBV18 to TRBJ1-5; no clear D gene. There are 13 residues in the CDR3. V was shortened by 5 bases and J by 5 bases, with 10 bases between the two germline ends. Germline V lookup: CDR1 KGHSH, CDR2 LQKENI. The CDR3 is CASSSGSDQPQHF. CDR3 coding DNA: TGTGCCAGCTCATCCGGGTCGGATCAGCCCCAGCATTTT.

This clone has more than one count but fewer than ten. The rearrangement uses TRBV6-1 and TRBJ1-1, with D unclear. The CDR3 is 13 residues long. V was trimmed by 10 bases and J by 0 bases, leaving 12 bases between them. Germline V CDR1 and CDR2: MNHNS, SASEGT. In DNA, the CDR3 is TGTGCCACTCAGGCGATTATGAACACTGAAGCTTTCTTT. Its translation: CATQAIMNTEAFF.

V gene TRBV6-5 combines with J gene TRBJ2-2; 8 nucleotides match TRBD1. CDR1 and CDR2 (germline): MNHEY, SVGAGI. The CDR3 runs 15 residues. Trimming cost V 5 bases and J 6 bases; bases outside gene matches: 8. The CDR3, as DNA: TGTGCCAGCAGTCAAGGACAGGGTTGGGCCGGGGAGCTGTTTTTT. Its translation is CASSQGQGWAGELFF.

A single count supports this clone. V is TRBV27 and J is TRBJ2-2; D is possibly TRBD2 (5 bases). CDR1 MNHEY and CDR2 SMNVEV come from the germline V gene (reference sequence). The V end lost 3 bases, the J end lost 7 bases, and 15 bases lay between the germline ends. The CDR3 loop spans 15 amino acids. CDR3 loop: CASSFGGLAGGELFF. The CDR3 nucleotides read TGTGCCAGCAGTTTTGGTGGGCTTGCGGGCGGGGAGCTGTTTTTT.

V and J are TRBV7-8 and TRBJ1-2; no reliable D call. This CDR3 has 13 residues. V was shortened by 0 bases and J by 4 bases, with 6 bases between the two germline ends. Germline-derived CDR1 and CDR2 are SGHVS and FQNEAQ. The CDR3, as DNA: TGTGCCAGCAGCTTAGCGAGGAGCTATGGCTACACCTTC. Its protein is CASSLARSYGYTF.

This clone was counted a few times. The chain is built from TRBV6-4 and TRBJ2-3, with 9 bases lining up with TRBD2. Germline V lookup: CDR1 MRHNA, CDR2 SNTAGT. V lost 6 bases and J lost 5; bases outside the gene matches: 6. This CDR3 comprises 14 residues. The CDR3 sequence is CASSFSGGQDTQYF. The CDR3, as DNA: TGTGCCAGCAGCTTTAGCGGGGGTCAAGATACGCAGTATTTT.

The chain combines TRBV19 with TRBJ1-5, with 11 bases identical to TRBD1. V trimming: 10 bases; J trimming: 5 bases; junction bases outside the gene matches: 10. This CDR3 contains 15 residues. From germline, CDR1 is LNHDA and CDR2 SQIVND (reference sequence). The CDR3 is CATRAGTGGYQPQHF. The CDR3 nucleotides are TGTGCCACTCGCGCCGGGACAGGGGGATATCAGCCCCAGCATTTT.

V and J are TRBV7-9 and TRBJ2-2, with 8 bases identical to TRBD2. CDR3 length: 15 residues. J lost 6 bases, V lost 5 bases, and 8 bases had no gene match. The germline V gene encodes CDR1 SEHNR and CDR2 FQNEAQ (reference sequence). CDR3 nucleotides: TGTGCCAGCAGCCCAGGGGCGGGAGGCCCCGGGGAGCTGTTTTTT. Its protein product is CASSPGAGGPGELFF.

This chain links TRBV6-4 with TRBJ2-3; the D gene is possibly TRBD2 (7 bases). Trimming pared 7 bases from V and 5 bases from J, leaving 19 bases between. CDR1 is MRHNA and CDR2 is SNTAGT in the germline V gene. This CDR3 contains 15 residues. The CDR3 loop reads CASTPGTGGKDTQYF. The CDR3 nucleotides are TGTGCCAGCACCCCGGGAACGGGGGGCAAAGATACGCAGTATTTT.

The chain carries TRBV7-9 and TRBJ2-3; TRBD1 matches 8 bases. The CDR3 length is 15 residues. V was pared by 4 bases and J by 4 bases, with 7 bases of the junction left unmatched. Germline V gene lookup returns CDR1 SEHNR and CDR2 FQNEAQ (reference sequence). The CDR3 loop is CASSSNRGSPDTQYF. The CDR3 region has the DNA TGTGCCAGCAGCTCCAACAGGGGGAGCCCAGATACGCAGTATTTT.

The chain is built from TRBV4-1 and TRBJ2-1, with 12 nucleotides matching TRBD2. V lost 2 bases to trimming and J lost 4 bases; unmatched junction nucleotides: 9. The CDR3 length is 18 residues. Germline CDR1 is MGHRA and CDR2 is YSYEKL. The CDR3 loop reads CASSQPTTSGRKYNEQFF. For the CDR3, the DNA is TGCGCCAGCAGCCAACCGACAACTAGCGGGAGGAAGTACAATGAGCAGTTCTTC.

This chain links TRBV10-3 with TRBJ2-2; D is possibly TRBD1 (5 bases). This CDR3 has 13 residues. V lost 6 bases and J 6 bases, leaving 11 bases between the germline ends. Germline CDR1 is ENHRY and CDR2 is SYGVKD. The CDR3 loop is CAIRGEGAGELFF. The CDR3 coding sequence is TGTGCCATCAGAGGGGAAGGCGCCGGGGAGCTGTTTTTT.

This chain links TRBV6-1 with TRBJ2-1; 9 bases map to TRBD2. V lost 4 bases, J lost 3 bases, and 4 bases stayed unmatched. The germline gives CDR1 MNHNS, CDR2 SASEGT. This CDR3 is built from 15 residues. The CDR3 spells CASSAGLARYNEQFF. Written as DNA, the CDR3 is TGTGCCAGCAGTGCAGGACTAGCGCGCTACAATGAGCAGTTCTTC.

This clone was counted ten times or more. The chain links TRBV6-5 to TRBJ1-4; 7 nucleotides align to TRBD1. V shed 2 bases and J 11 bases; nucleotides not matched to a gene: 5. The CDR3 runs to 13 residues. Germline values: CDR1 MNHEY, CDR2 SVGAGI. CDR3 nucleotide sequence: TGTGCCAGCAGTTACGCGGACAGGATGAAACTGTTTTTT. This encodes CASSYADRMKLFF.

The chain recombines TRBV27 with TRBJ2-7, with D unresolved. The V end lost 3 bases, the J end lost 4 bases, and 19 bases lay between the germline ends. CDR1 and CDR2 (germline): MNHEY, SMNVEV (reference sequence). The CDR3 has 16 residues. The CDR3 is CASSFWQLAVLYEQYF. CDR3 nucleotide sequence: TGTGCCAGCAGTTTTTGGCAGCTGGCGGTCTTGTACGAGCAGTACTTC.

The CDR3: CASSLRDRVEKLFF. The DNA for the CDR3 is TGTGCCAGCAGTCTCCGGGACAGGGTTGAAAAACTGTTTTTT. The genes are TRBV6-6 and TRBJ1-4; TRBD1 agrees at 9 bases. V lost 5 bases, J lost 7 bases, and 5 bases stayed unmatched. The germline V gene encodes CDR1 MNHNY and CDR2 SVGAGI (reference sequence). CDR3 length equals 14 residues.

The count of this clone is one. The chain carries TRBV5-4 and TRBJ2-3; tentative D call: TRBD2 (6 bases). The germline gives CDR1 SGHNT, CDR2 YYREEE (reference sequence). V lost 1 base, J lost 1 base, and 10 bases lay in between. The CDR3 contains 15 residues. CDR3 bases: TGTGCCAGCAGCTTGCCGGGAGACGGCACAGATACGCAGTATTTT. Translating gives CASSLPGDGTDTQYF.

This clone was counted once. J is TRBJ1-5 and V is TRBV6-5; D is unresolved. The CDR3 length is 14 residues. Trimming pared 6 bases from V and 2 bases from J, leaving 11 bases between. Germline-derived CDR1 and CDR2 are MNHEY and SVGAGI. In DNA form, the CDR3 reads TGTGCCAGCAGGACTCTAGCGGGCAATCAGCCCCAGCATTTT. Protein sequence: CASRTLAGNQPQHF.

The genes are TRBV29-1 and TRBJ2-3; no reliable D call. The CDR3 consists of 15 residues. V lost 8 bases to trimming and J lost 0 bases, with 18 bases between them. Germline assignment: CDR1 SQVTM and CDR2 ANQGSEA. The CDR3 region is CSSLPRATSTDTQYF. The DNA of the CDR3 is TGCAGCTCCCTGCCGCGCGCTACTAGCACAGATACGCAGTATTTT.

A few counts support this clone. This is likely an artifact of a read error, given a far larger clone one base away. The rearrangement uses TRBV4-2 and TRBJ1-1, with D uncertain. V gave up 4 bases and J gave up 2 bases, with 11 bases separating them. CDR1 and CDR2 (germline): LGHNA, YNFKEQ. CDR3 length equals 14 residues. The CDR3 is CASSPDGINTEAFF. Written as DNA, the CDR3 is TGTGCCAGCAGCCCGGACGGGATTAACACTGAAGCTTTCTTT.

This chain connects TRBV10-2 to TRBJ1-5; 10 bases align to TRBD1. With V trimmed by 3 bases and J by 6 bases, 2 bases remained unmatched. The germline V gene encodes CDR1 WSHSY and CDR2 SAAADI. This CDR3 region has 14 residues. The CDR3 loop reads CASSERQGAQPQHF. CDR3 DNA sequence: TGCGCCAGCAGTGAAAGACAGGGGGCTCAGCCCCAGCATTTT.

This clone was detected once. The chain uses TRBV13 and TRBJ1-4; 11 bases match TRBD1. The V and J ends lost 5 bases and 8 bases, in that order; junction bases with no gene match: 16. Germline V gene lookup returns CDR1 PRHDT and CDR2 FYEKMQ (reference sequence). The CDR3 consists of 18 residues. The CDR3 protein is CASSTQPGQGDSWEKLFF. Here the CDR3 DNA reads TGTGCCAGCAGCACCCAGCCGGGACAGGGGGACTCTTGGGAAAAACTGTTTTTT.

The chain has TRBV5-1 and TRBJ2-1; the match to TRBD2 covers 10 bases. CDR3 size: 17 residues. Losses at the gene ends were 0 bases for V and 3 bases for J; bases not matched to a gene: 6. Germline V gives CDR1 SGHRS, CDR2 YFSETQ. CDR3 in DNA: TGCGCCAGCAGCTTGGAGGGTAGCGGGGGGATCTACAATGAGCAGTTCTTC. Encoded protein: CASSLEGSGGIYNEQFF.

This clone was picked up a small number of times. The chain uses TRBV18 and TRBJ2-3, with D possibly TRBD1 on 6 matching bases. V lost 0 bases, J lost 2 bases, and 12 bases lay in between. The CDR3 is made up of 16 amino acids. Germline CDR1 is KGHSH and CDR2 is LQKENI. Here the CDR3 DNA reads TGTGCCAGCTCACCACCATATAACAGGGCCACAGATACGCAGTATTTT. It yields the protein CASSPPYNRATDTQYF.

This chain links TRBV6-4 with TRBJ1-1; TRBD1 agrees at 10 bases. Germline values: CDR1 MRHNA, CDR2 SNTAGT. V gave up 10 bases and J gave up 5 bases; unmatched junction bases: 4. The CDR3 has 12 residues. The chain's CDR3 is CATRDRGTEAFF. CDR3 DNA: TGTGCCACCCGGGACAGGGGAACTGAAGCTTTCTTT.

This clone was seen a few times. The chain employs TRBV9 and TRBJ2-1, with TRBD2 as a possible D gene (5 bases). The CDR3 is 13 amino acids. CDR1 and CDR2 (germline): SGDLS, YYNGEE. Trimming shortened V by 2 bases and J by 9 bases, and 12 bases separated the two germline ends. This CDR3 reads CASSVVTGSEQFF. The CDR3 coding sequence is TGTGCCAGCAGCGTTGTAACGGGAAGTGAGCAGTTCTTC.